The next 9 T cell receptor beta chains were all read from a single sample in a study of regulatory T cells in long-lasting Graves disease (dated by TCRdb to the early 2020s). The library relied on multiplex PCR. TCRdb records Illumina HiSeq 4000 as the sequencer. TCR beta libraries were built with iRepertoire HTBI primers and Arm-PCR amplification of CDR3 regions. TCRdb handled the public reads itself, with Q25 trimming in fastp and clone calling in MiXCR, and kept productive beta chains. Rows are combined by CDR3 protein, so each entry shows the most common genes and DNA. The sample has 560,000 or so distinct CDR3 sequences on record, more than 15% of them singletons. Approximately 12% of the sample goes to the ten largest clones. The time point label of this sample denotes: newly diagnosed GD, antithyroid drugs for less than 3 months. For both TCR sequencing and RNA sequencing, RNA was extracted from PBMCs in TRIzol.

The same data also went into a second study, on T cells in Graves' hyperthyroidism and ophthalmopathy.

The sequences come from peripheral blood mononuclear cells (PBMCs), collected at new diagnosis, from a patient treated with antithyroid drugs. Source of these receptors: a man aged 18-30 years with Graves disease. Donor details come from another sample of the same person, matched by shared clones.

This chain joins TRBV20-1 and TRBJ1-5, with D perhaps matching TRBD1 (5 bases). Germline-derived CDR1 and CDR2 are DFQATT and SNEGSKA (reference sequence). Trimming removed 6 bases from V and 2 bases from J, with 11 bases in between. The CDR3 loop spans 13 amino acids. The CDR3 DNA follows: TGCAGTGCCTGGCAGGGTGGCAATCAGCCCCAGCATTTT. Translated, it gives CSAWQGGNQPQHF.

This clonotype occurred many times. The chain uses TRBV7-9 and TRBJ2-3; 10 positions agree with TRBD2. CDR3 size: 15 residues. Trimming cost V 5 bases and J 4 bases; bases outside gene matches: 6. The germline gives CDR1 SEHNR, CDR2 FQNEAQ (reference sequence). Here the CDR3 reads CASSPAGGPADTQYF. The CDR3 DNA sequence: TGTGCCAGCAGCCCAGCGGGAGGGCCAGCAGATACGCAGTATTTT.

This clonotype was detected only a few times. This sequence joins TRBV7-6 and TRBJ1-5, with TRBD1 matching over 7 bases. Germline-derived CDR1 and CDR2 are SGHVS and FNYEAQ. This CDR3 has 14 residues. Germline trimming cut 5 bases from V and 10 bases from J; bases unmatched to any gene: 11. CDR3 sequence reads: CASSQGGGRHPQHF. Written as DNA, the CDR3 is TGTGCCAGCAGCCAAGGAGGGGGCCGGCACCCCCAGCATTTT.

Turning to this clonotype: A much larger clone lies one base from this, so it may be a read error. The missing conserved phenylalanine or tryptophan at the end of this CDR3 makes a read error likely. The gene calls are TRBV30 and TRBJ2-7, with 8 nucleotides matching TRBD1. Losses at the gene ends were 4 bases for V and 7 bases for J; bases not matched to a gene: 9. Germline V gene data show CDR1 as GTSNPN and CDR2 as SVGIG (reference sequence). The CDR3 is 13 residues long. The DNA for the CDR3 is TGTGCCTGGAAAGGACAGGGTCAAGGAGAGCAGTACTCC. This encodes CAWKGQGQGEQYS.

The rearrangement uses TRBV14 and TRBJ2-5; TRBD2 matches 9 bases. With V trimmed by 6 bases and J by 5 bases, 10 bases remained unmatched. This CDR3 has 15 residues. CDR1 SGHDN and CDR2 FVKESK come from the germline V gene. The CDR3 sequence: CASSPHSGGTETQYF. Written as DNA, the CDR3 is TGTGCCAGCAGTCCCCATAGCGGGGGAACGGAGACCCAGTACTTC.

In this sample, this clonotype turned up a few times. This sequence joins TRBV20-1 and TRBJ2-5; TRBD2 aligns across 9 bases. TRBJ2-7 matches the DNA end more closely, so the J call is doubtful. The CDR3 consists of 18 residues. CDR1 and CDR2 from the germline V gene are DFQATT and SNEGSKA (reference sequence). The CDR3 nucleotides are TGCAGTGCTAGAGATGGCGAGGCGGGAGGGCCGAGCTCCTACGAGCAGTACTTC. Residues: CSARDGEAGGPSSYEQYF.

This clonotype was observed a handful of times. The V call is TRBV24-1, the J call TRBJ2-3, with D perhaps TRBD1 (6 bases). This CDR3 has 15 amino acids. V was shortened by 3 bases and J by 0 bases, with 9 bases between the two germline ends. Germline V gives CDR1 KGHDR, CDR2 SFDVKD. This CDR3 reads CATSDTGQSTDTQYF. The CDR3, as DNA: TGTGCCACCAGTGATACCGGACAGAGCACAGATACGCAGTATTTT.

At least ten counts were recorded for this clonotype. The J gene is TRBJ1-1, the V gene TRBV6-1, with unresolved D. Germline loops: CDR1 MNHNS, CDR2 SASEGT. V dropped 1 base and J dropped 6 bases, with 9 bases sitting between them. The CDR3 loop spans 13 amino acids. CDR3 sequence (DNA): TGTGCCAGCAGTGAAGTGAGTTTTGCTGAAGCTTTCTTT. Amino acids: CASSEVSFAEAFF.

This chain uses TRBV5-5 with TRBJ2-7, with a possible D match to TRBD2 (6 bases). The CDR3 has 14 amino acids. The V gene lost 4 bases and the J gene lost 2 bases, with 13 bases spanning the gap. Germline V gives CDR1 SGHKS, CDR2 YYEKEE (reference sequence). As DNA, the CDR3 is TGTGCCAGCAGCCTCACGGGAGCCCCCTACGAGCAGTACTTC. Amino acids: CASSLTGAPYEQYF.